One and the same sample provided the 18 T cell receptor beta chains below, sequenced in a study of T cell changes during pregnancy in multiple sclerosis. Sequencing used immunoSEQ multiplex PCR; TCRdb keeps in-frame clones, though not all of them. The table lists over 45,000 clones, about 93% of them singletons. The sequencing used CD8+ T cells from peripheral blood mononuclear cells, collected in the third trimester of pregnancy. Receptor source: a female donor with multiple sclerosis, enrolled in a pregnancy study.

The gene calls are TRBV6-1 and TRBJ2-3; 7 positions match TRBD2. The CDR3 runs to 19 residues. Germline values: CDR1 MNHNS, CDR2 SASEGT. Trimming cost V 3 bases and J 2 bases; bases outside gene matches: 17. CDR3 sequence reads: CASSDTPSGGYSSTDTQYF. For the CDR3, the DNA is TGTGCCAGCAGTGATACCCCCTCCGGGGGGTATTCCTCCACAGATACGCAGTATTTT.

The chain has TRBV7-8 and TRBJ2-1, with D tentatively TRBD2 (6 bases). With 5 bases removed from V and 1 base from J, the gap between germline ends came to 21 bases. The germline V gene has CDR1 SGHVS and CDR2 FQNEAQ. The CDR3 runs 18 residues. Here the CDR3 reads CASSLGDSMESSYNEQFF. Written as DNA, the CDR3 is TGTGCCAGCAGCCTCGGGGACTCGATGGAGTCGTCCTACAATGAGCAGTTCTTC.

The gene calls are TRBV6-4 and TRBJ2-3, with 8 bases that match TRBD1. The CDR3 has 15 residues. The V gene's germline CDR1 is MRHNA and CDR2 SNTAGT. After removal of 0 bases from V and 4 bases from J, the junction contained 3 bases not matched to a gene. The CDR3 loop reads CASSDSAGGADTQYF. CDR3 bases: TGTGCCAGCAGTGACTCGGCAGGGGGCGCAGATACGCAGTATTTT.

The gene calls are TRBV6-1 and TRBJ2-7, with 8 positions matching TRBD1. This CDR3 has 15 amino acids. Germline lookup yields CDR1 MNHNS and CDR2 SASEGT. V shed 1 base and J 2 bases; nucleotides not matched to a gene: 4. The CDR3 reads CASSEGQGAPYEQYF. The CDR3 bases are TGTGCCAGCAGTGAAGGTCAGGGGGCGCCCTACGAGCAGTACTTC.

The chain employs TRBV7-8 and TRBJ1-4, with 9 bases matching TRBD1. Trimming at V came to 2 bases and at J to 3 bases, leaving 1 base not matched to a gene. CDR3 length: 15 residues. Germline lookup yields CDR1 SGHVS and CDR2 FQNEAQ. CDR3 residues: CASSLRQGANEKLFF. Written as DNA, the CDR3 is TGTGCCAGCAGCTTAAGACAGGGGGCTAATGAAAAACTGTTTTTT.

V gene TRBV5-6 combines with J gene TRBJ1-2; weak D call: TRBD1 (6 bases). CDR1 and CDR2 (germline): SGHDT, YYEEEE. There are 14 residues in the CDR3. Deletions cut 0 bases from V and 4 bases from J, with 10 bases between. This CDR3 reads CASSLGSGAYGYTF. Here the CDR3 DNA reads TGTGCCAGCAGCTTGGGGTCAGGGGCCTATGGCTACACCTTC.

The CDR3 bases are TGTGCCAGCAGCTCCGGTGTGACAGGGAACTATGGCTACACCTTC. Translation gives CASSSGVTGNYGYTF. V is TRBV5-8 and J is TRBJ1-2; 7 nucleotides line up with TRBD1. This CDR3 contains 15 residues. CDR1 is SGHTS and CDR2 is YDEGEE in the germline V gene. The junction had 7 bases not matched to a gene; V was cut back by 3 bases and J by 2 bases.

This clone was observed a few times. The chain employs TRBV6-4 and TRBJ2-2; D not certain. CDR1 is MRHNA and CDR2 is SNTAGT in the germline V gene. V was cut by 4 bases and J by 0 bases, with 3 bases left in between. The CDR3 has 13 residues. CDR3 region: CASSAANTGELFF. The CDR3 bases are TGTGCCAGCAGTGCCGCGAACACCGGGGAGCTGTTTTTT.

The CDR3 is CSAYYNTEAFF. The CDR3 bases are TGCAGTGCTTATTATAACACTGAAGCTTTCTTT. The chain combines TRBV20-1 with TRBJ1-1; D ambiguous. Per the germline V gene, CDR1 is DFQATT and CDR2 is SNEGSKA (reference sequence). Deletions cut 5 bases from V and 2 bases from J, with 6 bases between. The CDR3 contains 11 residues.

The chain has TRBV28 and TRBJ2-3, with TRBD2 matching 12 bases. The CDR3 has 16 residues. CDR1 and CDR2 from the germline V gene are MDHEN and SYDVKM. Trimming cost V 3 bases and J 6 bases; bases outside gene matches: 7. The DNA for the CDR3 is TGTGCCAGCAGTTTTAGACTAGCGGGAGTCAGTGATACGCAGTATTTT. Translated: CASSFRLAGVSDTQYF.

This sequence joins TRBV28 and TRBJ1-2, with D perhaps matching TRBD1 (5 bases). This CDR3 comprises 13 residues. Germline-derived CDR1 and CDR2 are MDHEN and SYDVKM. V was shortened by 5 bases and J by 2 bases, with 9 bases between the two germline ends. As DNA, the CDR3 is TGTGCCAGCAGTACGGAGGGGAACTATGGCTACACCTTC. This gives the protein CASSTEGNYGYTF.

The chain employs TRBV6-5 and TRBJ2-1; D may be TRBD2 (6 bases). The CDR3 runs 15 residues. Germline assignment: CDR1 MNHEY and CDR2 SVGAGI. The V end lost 5 bases, the J end lost 5 bases, and 16 bases lay between the germline ends. The CDR3 spells CASSLSGLYNNEQFF. The CDR3 region has the DNA TGTGCCAGCAGTCTTAGCGGCCTATACAACAATGAGCAGTTCTTC.

The V call is TRBV5-6, the J call TRBJ2-1, with TRBD2 identical over 7 bases. CDR1 and CDR2 (germline): SGHDT, YYEEEE. The CDR3 totals 15 residues. The trim removed 0 bases at V and 2 bases at J, leaving 2 bases unmatched. The CDR3 is CASSLGEGPYNEQFF. The CDR3 DNA sequence: TGTGCCAGCAGCTTGGGGGAGGGCCCCTACAATGAGCAGTTCTTC.

The rearrangement uses TRBV2 and TRBJ2-7; 9 nucleotides line up with TRBD2. Germline CDR1 SNHLY, CDR2 FYNNEI. CDR3 size: 15 residues. V lost 5 bases and J lost 4; bases outside the gene matches: 9. The DNA for the CDR3 is TGTGCCAGCAGTCTCTCCCGGACTAGCGAATACGAGCAGTACTTC. It yields the protein CASSLSRTSEYEQYF.

The chain has TRBV11-2 and TRBJ2-5; 14 bases fit TRBD2. The germline V gene encodes CDR1 SGHAT and CDR2 FQNNGV. V dropped 4 bases and J dropped 3; count of bases not matched to a gene: 1. There are 15 residues in the CDR3. The CDR3 DNA reads TGTGCCAGCAGCTCGGGACTAGCGGGAGAAGAGACCCAGTACTTC. It yields the protein CASSSGLAGEETQYF.

The rearrangement uses TRBV25-1 and TRBJ2-1; 10 bases fit TRBD2. J was trimmed by 10 bases and V by 4 bases; bases with no gene match: 7. This CDR3 has 14 amino acids. CDR1 is MGHDK, CDR2 SYGVNS, per germline. The CDR3 here is CASSVRGSGREQFF. For the CDR3, the DNA is TGTGCCAGCAGTGTTCGGGGTAGCGGGAGGGAGCAGTTCTTC.

This sequence joins TRBV30 and TRBJ2-1; the match to TRBD1 covers 9 bases. CDR1 and CDR2 (germline): GTSNPN, SVGIG (reference sequence). The CDR3 covers 14 residues. Trimming at V came to 5 bases and at J to 4 bases, leaving 6 bases not matched to a gene. The CDR3 spells CAWDRQGEYNEQFF. CDR3 bases: TGTGCCTGGGATAGACAGGGGGAATACAATGAGCAGTTCTTC.

The rearrangement joins TRBV28 to TRBJ2-4, with TRBD1 identical over 9 bases. Looked up from germline, CDR1 is MDHEN and CDR2 is SYDVKM. J gave up 7 bases and V 5 bases, and 9 bases lay outside the gene matches. CDR3 size: 15 residues. The CDR3 DNA reads TGTGCCAGCAGTCCTCCGGGACAGGGTATGAACATTCAGTACTTC. Translated, it gives CASSPPGQGMNIQYF.